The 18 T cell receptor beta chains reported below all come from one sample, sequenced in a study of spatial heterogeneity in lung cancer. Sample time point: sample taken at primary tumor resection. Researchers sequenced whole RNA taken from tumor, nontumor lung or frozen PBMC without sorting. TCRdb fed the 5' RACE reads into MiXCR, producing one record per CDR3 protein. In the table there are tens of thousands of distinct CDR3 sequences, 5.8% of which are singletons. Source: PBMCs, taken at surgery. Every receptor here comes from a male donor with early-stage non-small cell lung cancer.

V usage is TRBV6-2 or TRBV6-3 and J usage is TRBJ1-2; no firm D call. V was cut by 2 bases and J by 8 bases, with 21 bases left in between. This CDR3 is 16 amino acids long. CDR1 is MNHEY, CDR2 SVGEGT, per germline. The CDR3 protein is CASSYPISTSRGGYTF. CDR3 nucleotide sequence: TGTGCCAGCAGTTACCCCATTAGCACTAGTCGGGGAGGCTACACCTTC.

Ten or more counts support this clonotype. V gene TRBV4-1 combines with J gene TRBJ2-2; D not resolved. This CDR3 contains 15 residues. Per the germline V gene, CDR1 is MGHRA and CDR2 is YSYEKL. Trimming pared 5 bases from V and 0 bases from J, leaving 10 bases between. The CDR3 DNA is TGCGCCAGCAGCGCCGACACTGCGAACACCGGGGAGCTGTTTTTT. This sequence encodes CASSADTANTGELFF.

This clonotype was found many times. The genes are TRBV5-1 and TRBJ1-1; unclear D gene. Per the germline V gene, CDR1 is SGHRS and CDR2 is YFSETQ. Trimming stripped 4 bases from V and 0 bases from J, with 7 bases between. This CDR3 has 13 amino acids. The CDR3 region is CASSPGLNTEAFF. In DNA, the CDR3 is TGCGCCAGCAGCCCGGGGTTGAACACTGAAGCTTTCTTT.

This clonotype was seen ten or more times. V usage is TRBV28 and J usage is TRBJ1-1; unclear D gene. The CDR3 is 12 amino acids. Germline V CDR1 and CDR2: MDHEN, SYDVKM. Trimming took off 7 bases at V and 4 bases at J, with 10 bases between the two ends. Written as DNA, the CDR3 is TGTGCCAGCAACTGGGGTGCCACTGAAGCTTTCTTT. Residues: CASNWGATEAFF.

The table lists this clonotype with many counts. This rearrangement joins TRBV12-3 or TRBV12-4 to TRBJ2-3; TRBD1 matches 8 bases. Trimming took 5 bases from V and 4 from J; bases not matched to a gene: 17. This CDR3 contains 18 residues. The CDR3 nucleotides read TGTGCCAGCAGTCCCGGGGGCCTAACAGGGGGAATTGCAGATACGCAGTATTTT. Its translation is CASSPGGLTGGIADTQYF.

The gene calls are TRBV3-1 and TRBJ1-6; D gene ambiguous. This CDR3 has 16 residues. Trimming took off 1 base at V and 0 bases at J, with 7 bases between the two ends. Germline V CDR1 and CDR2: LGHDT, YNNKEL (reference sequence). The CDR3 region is CASSQAGGSYNSPLHF. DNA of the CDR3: TGTGCCAGCAGCCAAGCCGGCGGCTCCTATAATTCACCCCTCCACTTT.

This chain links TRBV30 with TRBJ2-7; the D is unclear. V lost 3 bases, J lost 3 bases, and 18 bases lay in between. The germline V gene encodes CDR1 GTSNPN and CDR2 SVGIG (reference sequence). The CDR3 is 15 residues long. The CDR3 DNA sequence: TGTGCCTGGAGCGTCGCCCTGTCGGCTGGCTACGAGCAGTACTTC. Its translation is CAWSVALSAGYEQYF.

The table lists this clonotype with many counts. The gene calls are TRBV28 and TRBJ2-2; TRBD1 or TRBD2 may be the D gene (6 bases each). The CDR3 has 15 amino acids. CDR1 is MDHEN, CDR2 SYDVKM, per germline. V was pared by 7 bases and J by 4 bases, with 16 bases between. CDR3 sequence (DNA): TGTGCCAGCATTCTTGGGGGGCCGAGCACCGGGGAGCTGTTTTTT. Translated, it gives CASILGGPSTGELFF.

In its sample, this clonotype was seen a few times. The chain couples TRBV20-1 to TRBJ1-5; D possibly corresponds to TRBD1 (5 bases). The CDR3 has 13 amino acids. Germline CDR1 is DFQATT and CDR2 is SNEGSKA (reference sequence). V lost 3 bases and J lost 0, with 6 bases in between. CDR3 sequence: CSARQGSNQPQHF. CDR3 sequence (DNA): TGCAGTGCTAGGCAGGGTAGCAATCAGCCCCAGCATTTT.

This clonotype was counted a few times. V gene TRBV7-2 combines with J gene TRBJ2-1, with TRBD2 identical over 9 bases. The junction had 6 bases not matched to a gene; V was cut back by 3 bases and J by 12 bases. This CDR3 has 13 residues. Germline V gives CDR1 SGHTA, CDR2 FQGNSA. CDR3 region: CASSLTSGPAQFF. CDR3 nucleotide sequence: TGTGCCAGCAGCTTGACTAGCGGTCCAGCGCAGTTCTTC.

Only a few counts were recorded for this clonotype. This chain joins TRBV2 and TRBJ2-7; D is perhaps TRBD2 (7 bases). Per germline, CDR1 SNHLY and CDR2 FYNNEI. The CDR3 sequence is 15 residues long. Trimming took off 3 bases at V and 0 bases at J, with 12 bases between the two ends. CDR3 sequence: CASSEGGPSSYEQYF. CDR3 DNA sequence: TGTGCCAGCAGTGAGGGGGGGCCCAGCTCCTACGAGCAGTACTTC.

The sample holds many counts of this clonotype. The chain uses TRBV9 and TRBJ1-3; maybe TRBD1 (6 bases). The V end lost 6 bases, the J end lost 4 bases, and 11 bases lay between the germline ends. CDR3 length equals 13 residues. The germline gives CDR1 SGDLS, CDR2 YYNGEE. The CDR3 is CASNNDRGNTIYF. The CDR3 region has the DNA TGTGCCAGCAACAATGACAGGGGAAACACCATATATTTT.

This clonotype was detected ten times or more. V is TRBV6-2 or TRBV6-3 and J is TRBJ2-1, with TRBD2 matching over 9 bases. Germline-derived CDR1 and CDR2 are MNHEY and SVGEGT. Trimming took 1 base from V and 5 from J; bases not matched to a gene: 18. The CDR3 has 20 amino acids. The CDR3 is CASSYWLAGLTQTKDNEQFF. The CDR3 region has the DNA TGTGCCAGCAGTTACTGGCTAGCGGGGCTCACCCAAACAAAAGACAATGAGCAGTTCTTC.

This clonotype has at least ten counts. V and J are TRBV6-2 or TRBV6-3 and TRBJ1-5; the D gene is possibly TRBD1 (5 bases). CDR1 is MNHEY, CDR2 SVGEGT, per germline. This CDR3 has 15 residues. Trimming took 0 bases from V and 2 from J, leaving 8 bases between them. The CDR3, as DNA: TGTGCCAGCAGTTACTCAGGAGGGGGCAATCAGCCCCAGCATTTT. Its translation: CASSYSGGGNQPQHF.

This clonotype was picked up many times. DNA for the CDR3: TGCGCCACCACGGAGGGAAAACTGTTTTTT. Translated, it gives CATTEGKLFF. The genes are TRBV5-1 and TRBJ1-4; D uncertain. The CDR3 totals 10 residues. Germline lookup yields CDR1 SGHRS and CDR2 YFSETQ. Trimming pared 9 bases from V and 10 bases from J, leaving 10 bases between.

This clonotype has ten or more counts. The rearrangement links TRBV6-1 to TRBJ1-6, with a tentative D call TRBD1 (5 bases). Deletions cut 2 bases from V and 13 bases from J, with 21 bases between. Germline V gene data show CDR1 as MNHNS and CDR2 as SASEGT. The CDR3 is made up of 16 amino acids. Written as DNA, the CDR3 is TGTGCCAGCAGTGAAAGGAGAGGGGACCGTTTGATGCCCCTCCACTTT. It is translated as CASSERRGDRLMPLHF.

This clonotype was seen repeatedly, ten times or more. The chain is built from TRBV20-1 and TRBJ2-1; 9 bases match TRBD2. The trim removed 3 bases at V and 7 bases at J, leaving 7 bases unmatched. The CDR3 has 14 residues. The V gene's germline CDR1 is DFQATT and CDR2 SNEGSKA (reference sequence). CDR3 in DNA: TGCAGTGCTAGTGGGGGGACTAGCCGTAATGAGCAGTTCTTC. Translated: CSASGGTSRNEQFF.

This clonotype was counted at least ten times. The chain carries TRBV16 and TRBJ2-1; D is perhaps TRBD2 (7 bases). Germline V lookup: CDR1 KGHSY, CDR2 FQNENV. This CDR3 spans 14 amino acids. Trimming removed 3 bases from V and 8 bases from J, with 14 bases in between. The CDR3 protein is CASSQEGGHYEQFF. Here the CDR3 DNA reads TGTGCCAGCAGCCAGGAGGGGGGGCACTATGAGCAGTTCTTC.